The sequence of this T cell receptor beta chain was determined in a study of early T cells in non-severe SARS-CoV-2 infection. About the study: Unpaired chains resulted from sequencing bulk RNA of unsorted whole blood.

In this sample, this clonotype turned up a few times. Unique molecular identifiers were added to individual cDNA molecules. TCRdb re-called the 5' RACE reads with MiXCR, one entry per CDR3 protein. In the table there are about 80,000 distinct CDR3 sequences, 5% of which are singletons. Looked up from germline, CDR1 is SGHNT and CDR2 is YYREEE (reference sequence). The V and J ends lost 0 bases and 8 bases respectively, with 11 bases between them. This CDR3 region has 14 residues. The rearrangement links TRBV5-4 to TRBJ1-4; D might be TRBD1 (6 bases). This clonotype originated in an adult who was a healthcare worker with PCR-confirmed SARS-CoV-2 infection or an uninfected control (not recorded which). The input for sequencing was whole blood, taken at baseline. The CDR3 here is CASSLGTAKEKLFF. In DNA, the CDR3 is TGTGCCAGCAGCTTGGGGACAGCCAAGGAAAAACTGTTTTTT.